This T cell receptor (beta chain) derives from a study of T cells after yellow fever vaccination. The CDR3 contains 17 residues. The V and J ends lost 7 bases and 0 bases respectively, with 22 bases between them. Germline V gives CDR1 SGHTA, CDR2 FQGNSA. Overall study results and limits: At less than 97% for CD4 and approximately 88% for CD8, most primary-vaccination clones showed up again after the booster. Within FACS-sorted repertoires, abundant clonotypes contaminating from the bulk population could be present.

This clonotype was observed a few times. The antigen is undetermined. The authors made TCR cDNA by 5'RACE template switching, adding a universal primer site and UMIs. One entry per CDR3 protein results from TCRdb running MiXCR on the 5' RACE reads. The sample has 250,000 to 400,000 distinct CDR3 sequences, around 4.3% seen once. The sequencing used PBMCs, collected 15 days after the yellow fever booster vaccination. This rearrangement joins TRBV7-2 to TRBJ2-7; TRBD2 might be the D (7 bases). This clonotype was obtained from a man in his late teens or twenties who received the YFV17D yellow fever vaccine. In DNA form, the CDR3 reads TGTGCCAGCACCCTGAGTGGCGGGGGCTATAGCTCCTACGAGCAGTACTTC. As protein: CASTLSGGGYSSYEQYF.